The 29 T cell receptor beta chains below were found in one sample sequenced in a study of tumor-infiltrating lymphocytes in localized non-small cell lung cancer. Using immunoSEQ multiplex PCR, the repertoire was profiled, and TCRdb retains in-frame clones only, with some absent. The sample yields about 10,000 clones, roughly 63% seen once. Material: uninvolved lung tissue not adjacent to the tumor. The receptors originated from a human donor with non-small cell lung cancer.

The rearrangement links TRBV11-2 to TRBJ2-7; 8 bases fit TRBD2. Trimming at V came to 3 bases and at J to 4 bases, leaving 5 bases not matched to a gene. The CDR3 has 14 residues. CDR1 SGHAT and CDR2 FQNNGV come from the germline V gene. The CDR3 loop is CASSFERGTYEQYF. The CDR3 region has the DNA TGTGCCAGCAGCTTTGAGCGGGGGACTTACGAGCAGTACTTC.

The J gene is TRBJ2-6, the V gene TRBV6-5; 8 positions agree with TRBD1. V was clipped by 6 bases and J by 3 bases; unmatched bases: 4. The germline V gene encodes CDR1 MNHEY and CDR2 SVGAGI. This CDR3 spans 15 amino acids. The DNA of the CDR3 is TGTGCCAGCAGGGACAGGGTCTTTGGGGCCAACGTCCTGACTTTC. Protein: CASRDRVFGANVLTF.

This clone was seen a handful of times. The V gene is TRBV19, the J gene TRBJ1-1; the D is unclear. From germline, CDR1 is LNHDA and CDR2 SQIVND (reference sequence). V was cut by 0 bases and J by 4 bases, with 0 bases left in between. CDR3 size: 11 residues. This CDR3 reads CASSIDTEAFF. CDR3 in DNA: TGTGCCAGTAGTATAGACACTGAAGCTTTCTTT. Based on the CDR3 plus reference TRBV19 and TRBJ1-1, the full variable domain is DGGITQSPKYLFRKEGQNVTLSCEQNLNHDAMYWYRQDPGQGLRLIYYSQIVNDFQKGDIAEGYSVSREKKESFPLTVTSAQKNPTAFYLCASSIDTEAFFGQGTRLTVV.

This chain joins TRBV28 and TRBJ1-1, with 10 bases identical to TRBD1. The CDR3 sequence is 17 residues long. Germline values: CDR1 MDHEN, CDR2 SYDVKM. The junction had 9 bases not matched to a gene; V was cut back by 5 bases and J by 0 bases. The CDR3 spells CASSGIRTGGLNTEAFF. The CDR3 DNA sequence: TGTGCCAGCAGTGGGATTCGGACAGGGGGTCTGAACACTGAAGCTTTCTTT.

This clone was recorded only once. V and J are TRBV7-6 and TRBJ2-2, with D hard to call. Trimming removed 6 bases from V and 0 bases from J, with 14 bases in between. Germline lookup yields CDR1 SGHVS and CDR2 FNYEAQ. The CDR3 contains 16 residues. CDR3 DNA sequence: TGTGCCAGCAGGCGCAGTAGGGATACGAACACCGGGGAGCTGTTTTTT. Translation gives CASRRSRDTNTGELFF.

This clone was counted between two and nine times. The V gene is TRBV6-4, the J gene TRBJ2-1, with 9 bases identical to TRBD2. The ends lost 2 bases at V and 8 bases at J; junction bases unmatched: 7. From germline, CDR1 is MRHNA and CDR2 SNTAGT. This CDR3 is built from 15 residues. CDR3 in amino acids: CASSDNSGGQDEQFF. As DNA, the CDR3 is TGTGCCAGCAGTGACAACAGCGGGGGGCAAGATGAGCAGTTCTTC.

By sample fraction, this clone is medium-sized (0.01 to 0.1%). The rearrangement links TRBV7-3 to TRBJ1-5, with D perhaps TRBD1 (6 bases). The CDR3 length is 14 residues. Germline values: CDR1 SGHTA, CDR2 FQGTGA. V was shortened by 2 bases and J by 9 bases, with 14 bases between the two germline ends. The DNA for the CDR3 is TGTGCCAGCAGCTTAGGGGACACTCATGGGCCCCAGCATTTT. Translating it yields CASSLGDTHGPQHF.

The chain is built from TRBV19 and TRBJ2-3; D might be TRBD2 (7 bases). With 5 bases removed from V and 6 bases from J, the gap between germline ends came to 24 bases. This CDR3 is 17 amino acids long. CDR1 is LNHDA, CDR2 SQIVND, per germline (reference sequence). The CDR3 region is CASSSIRGAGLSDTQYF. The CDR3 coding sequence is TGTGCCAGTAGTTCTATACGGGGGGCAGGGCTATCCGATACGCAGTATTTT. The full variable domain, completed using reference TRBV19 and TRBJ2-3, is DGGITQSPKYLFRKEGQNVTLSCEQNLNHDAMYWYRQDPGQGLRLIYYSQIVNDFQKGDIAEGYSVSREKKESFPLTVTSAQKNPTAFYLCASSSIRGAGLSDTQYFGPGTRLTVL.

The CDR3 nucleotides are TGTGCCAGCAGCTTAGGATCGGGGAGTTCGCCCCTCCACTTT. Residues: CASSLGSGSSPLHF. The chain has TRBV11-2 and TRBJ1-6; D not certain. Trimming shortened V by 1 base and J by 13 bases, and 14 bases separated the two germline ends. CDR1 and CDR2 from the germline V gene are SGHAT and FQNNGV. This CDR3 is 14 amino acids long. The whole variable domain, filled in from reference TRBV11-2 and TRBJ1-6, reads EAGVAQSPRYKIIEKRQSVAFWCNPISGHATLYWYQQILGQGPKLLIQFQNNGVVDDSQLPKDRFSAERLKGVDSTLKIQPAKLEDSAVYLCASSLGSGSSPLHFGNGTRLTVT.

The genes are TRBV6-1 and TRBJ2-1, with TRBD1 matching over 12 bases. From germline, CDR1 is MNHNS and CDR2 SASEGT. Trimming removed 2 bases from V and 10 bases from J; junction bases left unmatched: 9. CDR3 length: 16 residues. The CDR3 reads CASSEPPGQGASEQFF. The CDR3 DNA sequence: TGTGCCAGCAGTGAACCCCCGGGACAGGGGGCAAGCGAGCAGTTCTTC.

The DNA for the CDR3 is TGTGCCAGCAGCCTTAGGGACAGGACGAACACTGAAGCTTTCTTT. Amino acids: CASSLRDRTNTEAFF. V is TRBV6-6 and J is TRBJ1-1; 8 bases are a match to TRBD1. CDR1 MNHNY and CDR2 SVGAGI come from the germline V gene (reference sequence). CDR3 length: 15 residues. Germline trimming cut 6 bases from V and 1 base from J; bases unmatched to any gene: 7.

The chain has TRBV5-4 and TRBJ1-5, with 7 bases matching TRBD1. Looked up from germline, CDR1 is SGHNT and CDR2 is YYREEE (reference sequence). The trim removed 3 bases at V and 4 bases at J, leaving 13 bases unmatched. The CDR3 covers 17 residues. The DNA for the CDR3 is TGTGCCAGCAGCTCTAACATGGGACAGCCAAGAAATCAGCCCCAGCATTTT. It specifies CASSSNMGQPRNQPQHF. Filled out from reference TRBV5-4 and TRBJ1-5, the complete variable domain reads ETGVTQSPTHLIKTRGQQVTLRCSSQSGHNTVSWYQQALGQGPQFIFQYYREEENGRGNFPPRFSGLQFPNYSSELNVNALELDDSALYLCASSSNMGQPRNQPQHFGDGTRLSIL.

The rearrangement uses TRBV25-1 and TRBJ2-7, with 8 positions matching TRBD1. The J segment lost 3 bases and the V segment lost 8 bases, leaving 6 bases of the junction unmatched. This CDR3 is 13 amino acids long. Looked up from germline, CDR1 is MGHDK and CDR2 is SYGVNS. The CDR3 region is CASGRTGNYEQYF. The CDR3 DNA follows: TGTGCCAGCGGAAGGACAGGGAACTACGAGCAGTACTTC.

V gene TRBV28 combines with J gene TRBJ2-7, with a tentative D call TRBD1 (5 bases). Germline V lookup: CDR1 MDHEN, CDR2 SYDVKM. With 1 base removed from V and 2 bases from J, the gap between germline ends came to 15 bases. The CDR3 loop spans 16 amino acids. In nucleotides, the CDR3 is TGTGCCAGCAGTTTATCCACTCAGACAGTGACCTACGAGCAGTACTTC. As protein: CASSLSTQTVTYEQYF.

The chain couples TRBV7-2 to TRBJ1-6, with D maybe TRBD1 (5 bases). The length of the CDR3 is 15 residues. V dropped 3 bases and J dropped 4 bases, with 10 bases sitting between them. Germline V gives CDR1 SGHTA, CDR2 FQGNSA. The CDR3 region is CASSFRDGYNSPLHF. The CDR3 coding sequence is TGTGCCAGCAGCTTCCGGGACGGGTATAATTCACCCCTCCACTTT.

CDR3 bases: TGTGCCAGCAGTTACGGCACTAGCGGGGGCCAAGAGACCCAGTACTTC. Residues: CASSYGTSGGQETQYF. This chain joins TRBV6-6 and TRBJ2-5; TRBD2 aligns across 11 bases. The CDR3 covers 16 residues. The ends lost 2 bases at V and 1 base at J; junction bases unmatched: 3. Germline V lookup: CDR1 MNHNY, CDR2 SVGAGI (reference sequence).

This clone has a handful of counts. The V gene is TRBV9, the J gene TRBJ2-3, with 9 positions matching TRBD2. CDR1 and CDR2 (germline): SGDLS, YYNGEE. This CDR3 is 18 amino acids long. Germline trimming cut 0 bases from V and 1 base from J; bases unmatched to any gene: 9. The CDR3: CASSVVSRGGHGTDTQYF. DNA for the CDR3: TGTGCCAGCAGCGTAGTCTCGCGGGGGGGCCATGGCACAGATACGCAGTATTTT.

J is TRBJ2-3 and V is TRBV4-2; 9 bases match TRBD2. The CDR3 consists of 16 residues. CDR1 and CDR2 (germline): LGHNA, YNFKEQ. V trimming: 1 base; J trimming: 2 bases; junction bases outside the gene matches: 4. Written as DNA, the CDR3 is TGTGCCAGCAGCCAAGGCAGCGGGGGGATCACAGATACGCAGTATTTT. Translating gives CASSQGSGGITDTQYF.

The V gene is TRBV7-2, the J gene TRBJ1-5, with D hard to call. The CDR3 runs to 15 residues. Germline V gene sequence: CDR1 SGHTA, CDR2 FQGNSA. Deletions cut 2 bases from V and 1 base from J, with 9 bases between. The CDR3 DNA follows: TGTGCCAGCAGCTTACGGACCGGGAGCAATCAGCCCCAGCATTTT. As protein: CASSLRTGSNQPQHF.

About this clone itself: At one of its ends the junction is not consistent with the germline gene, which may arise from a read error. V usage is TRBV7-7 and J usage is TRBJ2-1; 9 bases map to TRBD2. The CDR3 is made up of 17 amino acids. CDR1 SSHAT and CDR2 FNYEAQ come from the germline V gene (reference sequence). In DNA, the CDR3 is TGTGCTAGCAGCTTAGCAGGTTCAGGCGGGGGGGCCTATGAGCAGTTCTTC. Its protein is CASSLAGSGGGAYEQFF.

In its sample, this clone was seen a few times. This chain uses TRBV5-4 with TRBJ2-2, with 10 bases aligning to TRBD1. This CDR3 is built from 16 residues. Trimming removed 5 bases from V and 0 bases from J; junction bases left unmatched: 4. The V gene's germline CDR1 is SGHNT and CDR2 YYREEE (reference sequence). The CDR3 sequence: CASRPDRGTNTGELFF. CDR3 nucleotide sequence: TGTGCCAGCAGACCGGACAGGGGGACGAACACCGGGGAGCTGTTTTTT.

The chain has TRBV7-8 and TRBJ2-2, with TRBD1 as a possible D gene (6 bases). Trimming took off 0 bases at V and 5 bases at J, with 16 bases between the two ends. The CDR3 spans 17 residues. Germline-derived CDR1 and CDR2 are SGHVS and FQNEAQ. The CDR3 protein is CASSLALGARVTGELFF. The CDR3 DNA is TGTGCCAGCAGCTTAGCATTGGGGGCGCGGGTGACCGGGGAGCTGTTTTTT.

This chain connects TRBV5-1 to TRBJ1-2; no clear D gene. Trimming removed 0 bases from V and 4 bases from J, with 10 bases in between. CDR3 length: 14 residues. Germline V gene sequence: CDR1 SGHRS, CDR2 YFSETQ. CDR3 sequence (DNA): TGCGCCAGCAGCTTGGGGTCATTAGGCTATGGCTACACCTTC. Translation gives CASSLGSLGYGYTF. The full variable domain, in which reference TRBV5-1 and TRBJ1-2 provide the parts outside the CDR3, is KAGVTQTPRYLIKTRGQQVTLSCSPISGHRSVSWYQQTPGQGLQFLFEYFSETQRNKGNFPGRFSGRQFSNSRSEMNVSTLELGDSALYLCASSLGSLGYGYTFGSGTRLTVV.

This clone was seen a handful of times. The rearrangement uses TRBV10-3 and TRBJ1-5, with a possible D match to TRBD1 (6 bases). Germline V lookup: CDR1 ENHRY, CDR2 SYGVKD. The CDR3 loop spans 15 amino acids. Trimming removed 0 bases at V and 4 bases at J, with 10 bases between. The CDR3 is CAISESKGENQPQHF. Here the CDR3 DNA reads TGTGCCATCAGTGAGTCGAAGGGGGAAAATCAGCCCCAGCATTTT.

The rearrangement links TRBV7-5 to TRBJ2-5; the table's D call, TRBD1, has no DNA check behind it. TRBV7-5 is flagged as a pseudogene. This CDR3 is built from 17 residues. CDR3 sequence: CARSLGSGTGPEETQYF. The CDR3 DNA reads as TGTGCCAGAAGCTTAGGGTCGGGGACAGGGCCGGAGGAGACCCAGTACTTC.

The chain has TRBV5-6 and TRBJ2-7; D possibly corresponds to TRBD2 (6 bases). The V gene lost 6 bases and the J gene lost 5 bases, with 21 bases spanning the gap. The CDR3 sequence is 15 residues long. Per the germline V gene, CDR1 is SGHDT and CDR2 is YYEEEE. CDR3 nucleotides: TGTGCCAGCAACCCCCCGGGAGAAAAGGCCCACGAGCAGTACTTC. It encodes CASNPPGEKAHEQYF.

The gene calls are TRBV4-1 and TRBJ2-7; D is possibly TRBD1 or TRBD2 (5 bases each). V shed 0 bases and J shed 3 bases, with 9 bases lying between them. This CDR3 has 14 amino acids. Germline V lookup: CDR1 MGHRA, CDR2 YSYEKL. Here the CDR3 reads CASSQEPGSYEQYF. In DNA, the CDR3 is TGCGCCAGCAGCCAAGAACCAGGGAGCTACGAGCAGTACTTC.

This clone was seen a few times. V and J are TRBV2 and TRBJ1-2; 8 bases agree with TRBD1. The germline V gene encodes CDR1 SNHLY and CDR2 FYNNEI. The CDR3 has 14 amino acids. The trim removed 6 bases at V and 1 base at J, leaving 4 bases unmatched. The CDR3 loop reads CASSVDRDNYGYTF. CDR3 bases: TGTGCCAGCAGCGTGGACAGGGATAACTATGGCTACACCTTC.

The gene calls are TRBV29-1 and TRBJ1-4; D gene uncertain. Trimming shortened V by 4 bases and J by 4 bases, and 7 bases separated the two germline ends. The germline CDR1 and CDR2 sequences are SQVTM and ANQGSEA. The CDR3 length is 12 residues. The chain's CDR3 is CSVVTDNEKLFF. DNA for the CDR3: TGCAGCGTTGTTACGGATAATGAAAAACTGTTTTTT.